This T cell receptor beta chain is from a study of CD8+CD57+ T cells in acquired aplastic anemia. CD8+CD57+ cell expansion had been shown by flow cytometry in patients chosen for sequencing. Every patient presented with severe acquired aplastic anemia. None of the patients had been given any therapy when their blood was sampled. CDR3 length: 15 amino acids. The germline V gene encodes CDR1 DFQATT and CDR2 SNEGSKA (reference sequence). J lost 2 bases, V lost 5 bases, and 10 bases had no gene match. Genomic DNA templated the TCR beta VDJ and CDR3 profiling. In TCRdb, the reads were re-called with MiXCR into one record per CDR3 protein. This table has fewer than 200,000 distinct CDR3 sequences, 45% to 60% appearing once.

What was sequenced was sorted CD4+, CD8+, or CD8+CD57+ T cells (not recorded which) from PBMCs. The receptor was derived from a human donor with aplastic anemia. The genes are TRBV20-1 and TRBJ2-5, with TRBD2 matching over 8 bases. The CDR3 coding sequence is TGCAGTGCTCTGCAGGCAGCGGGGGAACAAGAGACCCAGTACTTC. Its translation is CSALQAAGEQETQYF.